This entry lists 15 T cell receptor beta chains sequenced from one sample in a study of T cell changes during pregnancy in multiple sclerosis. The protocol was immunoSEQ multiplex PCR, while the TCRdb copy is restricted to in-frame clones and leaves out a portion. The sample lists approximately 29,000 clones, roughly nine tenths seen once, with 0.8% in the top ten. Here the sequenced sample was CD4+ T cells from peripheral blood mononuclear cells, taken in the second trimester of pregnancy. These receptors were obtained from a female donor with multiple sclerosis, enrolled in a pregnancy study.

This sequence joins TRBV30 and TRBJ1-5, with a tentative D call TRBD1 (5 bases). Trimming removed 3 bases from V and 2 bases from J, with 17 bases in between. The CDR3 is 16 amino acids. Per germline, CDR1 GTSNPN and CDR2 SVGIG (reference sequence). In DNA form, the CDR3 reads TGTGCCTGGAGCAATAGGGGAGGGGAGGGCAATCAGCCCCAGCATTTT. It codes for CAWSNRGGEGNQPQHF.

V usage is TRBV4-1 and J usage is TRBJ2-2; D is perhaps TRBD1 (6 bases). Germline V gene data show CDR1 as MGHRA and CDR2 as YSYEKL. The germline V and J ends were trimmed by 4 bases and 4 bases, with 16 bases remaining between them. The CDR3 has 16 residues. CDR3 sequence: CASSPLGGGSTGELFF. The CDR3 nucleotides are TGCGCCAGCAGCCCCCTGGGTGGGGGCAGCACCGGGGAGCTGTTTTTT.

The chain combines TRBV9 with TRBJ2-5; 9 positions match TRBD2. Germline V lookup: CDR1 SGDLS, CDR2 YYNGEE. The CDR3 loop spans 16 amino acids. Trimming removed 2 bases from V and 5 bases from J; junction bases left unmatched: 10. The CDR3 spells CASSVTPGAGGETQYF. CDR3 sequence (DNA): TGTGCCAGCAGCGTCACCCCAGGAGCGGGGGGCGAGACCCAGTACTTC.

V usage is TRBV7-8 and J usage is TRBJ1-2, with 12 bases aligning to TRBD1. Germline V gives CDR1 SGHVS, CDR2 FQNEAQ. The trim removed 2 bases at V and 6 bases at J, leaving 10 bases unmatched. The CDR3 runs 17 residues. The CDR3 nucleotides are TGTGCCAGCAGCTTAACCGGGACAGGGGGCGGATTGAATGGCTACACCTTC. This translates into CASSLTGTGGGLNGYTF.

The J gene is TRBJ1-5, the V gene TRBV6-5; 9 bases match TRBD1. Trimming took 4 bases from V and 0 from J; bases not matched to a gene: 4. The CDR3 totals 16 residues. Germline values: CDR1 MNHEY, CDR2 SVGAGI. CDR3 sequence reads: CASSSTGGYSNQPQHF. CDR3 nucleotides: TGTGCCAGCAGTTCGACAGGGGGGTATAGCAATCAGCCCCAGCATTTT.

This rearrangement joins TRBV11-2 to TRBJ1-2, with 9 bases identical to TRBD1. The CDR3 is 18 amino acids. With V trimmed by 5 bases and J by 8 bases, 21 bases remained unmatched. CDR1 and CDR2 from the germline V gene are SGHAT and FQNNGV. The CDR3 region has the DNA TGTGCCAGCAGCATCCCTCGGGGGACAGGGCTTAAGGTGAGCGGCTACACCTTC. Translating it yields CASSIPRGTGLKVSGYTF.

The chain joins TRBV27 to TRBJ1-5; 12 bases line up with TRBD1. After removal of 6 bases from V and 3 bases from J, the junction contained 3 bases not matched to a gene. This CDR3 has 15 residues. Germline V gene data show CDR1 as MNHEY and CDR2 as SMNVEV (reference sequence). The CDR3 region is CASRPGQGANQPQHF. For the CDR3, the DNA is TGTGCCAGCAGACCGGGACAGGGGGCCAATCAGCCCCAGCATTTT.

This rearrangement joins TRBV2 to TRBJ1-1; the match to TRBD1 covers 9 bases. The V gene's germline CDR1 is SNHLY and CDR2 FYNNEI. The J segment lost 4 bases and the V segment lost 6 bases, leaving 6 bases of the junction unmatched. This CDR3 spans 14 amino acids. The CDR3 is CASSYTGGGTEAFF. As DNA, the CDR3 is TGTGCCAGCAGCTATACAGGGGGCGGCACTGAAGCTTTCTTT.

V is TRBV9 and J is TRBJ2-7, with D perhaps matching TRBD2 (6 bases). CDR3 length: 14 amino acids. Germline lookup yields CDR1 SGDLS and CDR2 YYNGEE. V was pared by 0 bases and J by 3 bases, with 10 bases between. The DNA of the CDR3 is TGTGCCAGCAGCGTAGGGGTTAGCGGCTACGAGCAGTACTTC. Translation: CASSVGVSGYEQYF.

In its sample, this clone was seen once. The CDR3 bases are TGTGCCAGCAGCCCAGGGGGACGGACGGACACCATATATTTT. Its protein is CASSPGGRTDTIYF. The chain couples TRBV4-2 to TRBJ1-3, with TRBD1 matching 7 bases. The junction had 8 bases not matched to a gene; V was cut back by 4 bases and J by 8 bases. The CDR3 spans 14 residues. The germline gives CDR1 LGHNA, CDR2 YNFKEQ.

The rearrangement joins TRBV7-9 to TRBJ2-7; 8 bases agree with TRBD2. V gave up 6 bases and J gave up 3 bases; unmatched junction bases: 10. This CDR3 is 15 amino acids long. Germline values: CDR1 SEHNR, CDR2 FQNEAQ (reference sequence). As DNA, the CDR3 is TGTGCCAGCAGATCTAAGACGGGGGGGGACTACGAGCAGTACTTC. It is translated as CASRSKTGGDYEQYF. Full variable domain (remainder filled in from reference TRBV7-9 and TRBJ2-7): DTGVSQNPRHKITKRGQNVTFRCDPISEHNRLYWYRQTLGQGPEFLTYFQNEAQLEKSRLLSDRFSAERPKGSFSTLEIQRTEQGDSAMYLCASRSKTGGDYEQYFGPGTRLTVT.

The gene calls are TRBV11-1 and TRBJ2-1, with 7 bases fitting TRBD1. Germline CDR1 reads SGHAT; CDR2 reads FQDESV (reference sequence). CDR3 size: 13 residues. The V gene end was trimmed by 4 bases and the J gene end by 6 bases; junction bases not matched to a gene: 3. CDR3 residues: CASSWDSRNEQFF. CDR3 DNA sequence: TGTGCCAGCAGCTGGGACAGCCGCAATGAGCAGTTCTTC.

The chain couples TRBV28 to TRBJ1-1; a possible D gene is TRBD1 (5 bases). The CDR3 runs to 15 residues. V was trimmed by 2 bases and J by 1 base, leaving 11 bases between them. Germline CDR1 is MDHEN and CDR2 is SYDVKM. Here the CDR3 reads CASSLGPTGNTEAFF. CDR3 in DNA: TGTGCCAGCAGTTTAGGACCCACAGGGAACACTGAAGCTTTCTTT.

The chain joins TRBV9 to TRBJ2-5, with a tentative D call TRBD2 (7 bases). The CDR3 loop spans 17 amino acids. Germline V gene lookup returns CDR1 SGDLS and CDR2 YYNGEE. V was trimmed by 0 bases and J by 1 base, leaving 16 bases between them. CDR3 amino acids: CASSVGRRRGAQETQYF. The CDR3 coding sequence is TGTGCCAGCAGCGTAGGGCGGCGACGGGGGGCCCAAGAGACCCAGTACTTC.

The chain combines TRBV10-3 with TRBJ2-1, with 7 bases that match TRBD2. V lost 6 bases to trimming and J lost 4 bases; unmatched junction nucleotides: 6. The CDR3 is 14 residues long. Germline CDR1 ENHRY, CDR2 SYGVKD. The DNA of the CDR3 is TGTGCCATCAGCCGGCGGGGGACTTACAATGAGCAGTTCTTC. Translating it yields CAISRRGTYNEQFF.